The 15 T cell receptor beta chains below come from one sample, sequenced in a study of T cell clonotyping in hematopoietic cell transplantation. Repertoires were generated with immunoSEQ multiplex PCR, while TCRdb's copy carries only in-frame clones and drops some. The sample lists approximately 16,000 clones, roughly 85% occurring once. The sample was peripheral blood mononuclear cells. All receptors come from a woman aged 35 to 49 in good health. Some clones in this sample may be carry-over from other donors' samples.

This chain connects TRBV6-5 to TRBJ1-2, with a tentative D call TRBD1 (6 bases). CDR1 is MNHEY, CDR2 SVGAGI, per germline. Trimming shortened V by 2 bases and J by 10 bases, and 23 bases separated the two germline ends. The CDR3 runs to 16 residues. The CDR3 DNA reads TGTGCCAGCAGTTACGGCCCCAAAACCGACAGGTCTGCCTACACCTTC. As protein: CASSYGPKTDRSAYTF.

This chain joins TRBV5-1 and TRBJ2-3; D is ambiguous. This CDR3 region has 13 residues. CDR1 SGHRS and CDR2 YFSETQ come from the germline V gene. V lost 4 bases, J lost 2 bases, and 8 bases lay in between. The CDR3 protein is CASSGPDTDTQYF. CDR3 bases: TGCGCCAGCAGCGGGCCGGACACAGATACGCAGTATTTT. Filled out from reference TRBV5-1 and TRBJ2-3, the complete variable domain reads KAGVTQTPRYLIKTRGQQVTLSCSPISGHRSVSWYQQTPGQGLQFLFEYFSETQRNKGNFPGRFSGRQFSNSRSEMNVSTLELGDSALYLCASSGPDTDTQYFGPGTRLTVL.

The chain's CDR3 is CASSLAGAETQYF. The CDR3 nucleotides are TGTGCCAGCTCCCTAGCGGGAGCGGAGACCCAGTACTTC. The chain links TRBV18 to TRBJ2-5; 10 bases map to TRBD2. CDR1 and CDR2 from the germline V gene are KGHSH and LQKENI. This CDR3 contains 13 residues. The V and J ends lost 6 bases and 5 bases, in that order; junction bases with no gene match: 3.

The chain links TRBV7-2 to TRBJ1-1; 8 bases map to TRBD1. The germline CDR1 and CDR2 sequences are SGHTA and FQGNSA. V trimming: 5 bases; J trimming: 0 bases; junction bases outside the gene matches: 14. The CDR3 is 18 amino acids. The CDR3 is CASSLSPGTGSMNTEAFF. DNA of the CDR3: TGTGCCAGCAGCCTTTCTCCCGGGACAGGTTCTATGAACACTGAAGCTTTCTTT.

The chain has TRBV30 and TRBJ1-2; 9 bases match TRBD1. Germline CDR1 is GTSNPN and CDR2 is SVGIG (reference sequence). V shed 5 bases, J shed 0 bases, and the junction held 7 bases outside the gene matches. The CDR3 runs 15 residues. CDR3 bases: TGTGCCTGGGCCGGGACAGGGAGAGCTAACTATGGCTACACCTTC. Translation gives CAWAGTGRANYGYTF.

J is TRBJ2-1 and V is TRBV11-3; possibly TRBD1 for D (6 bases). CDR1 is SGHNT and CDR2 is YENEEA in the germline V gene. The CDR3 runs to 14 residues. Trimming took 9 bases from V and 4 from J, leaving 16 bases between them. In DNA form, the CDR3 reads TGTGCCAGTAAAGGACAGCGGCAATACAATGAGCAGTTCTTC. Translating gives CASKGQRQYNEQFF. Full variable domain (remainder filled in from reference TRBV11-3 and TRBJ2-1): EAGVVQSPRYKIIEKKQPVAFWCNPISGHNTLYWYLQNLGQGPELLIRYENEEAVDDSQLPKDRFSAERLKGVDSTLKIQPAELGDSAVYLCASKGQRQYNEQFFGPGTRLTVL.

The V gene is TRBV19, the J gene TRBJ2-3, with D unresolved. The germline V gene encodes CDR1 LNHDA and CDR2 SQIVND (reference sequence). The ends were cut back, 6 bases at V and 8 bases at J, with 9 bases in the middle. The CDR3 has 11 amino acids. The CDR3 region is CASRMSLTQYF. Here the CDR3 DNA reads TGTGCCAGTAGGATGTCCCTTACGCAGTATTTT.

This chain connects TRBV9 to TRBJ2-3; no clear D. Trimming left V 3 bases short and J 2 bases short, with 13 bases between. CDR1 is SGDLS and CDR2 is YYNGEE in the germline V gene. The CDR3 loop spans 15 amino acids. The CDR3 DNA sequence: TGTGCCAGCAGCGCCACCATATCTTCCACAGATACGCAGTATTTT. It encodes CASSATISSTDTQYF.

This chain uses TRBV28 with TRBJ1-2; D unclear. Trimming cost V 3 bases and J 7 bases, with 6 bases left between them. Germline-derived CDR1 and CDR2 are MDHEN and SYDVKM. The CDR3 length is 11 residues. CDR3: CASSLAAGYTF. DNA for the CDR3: TGTGCCAGCAGTTTGGCGGCTGGCTACACCTTC.

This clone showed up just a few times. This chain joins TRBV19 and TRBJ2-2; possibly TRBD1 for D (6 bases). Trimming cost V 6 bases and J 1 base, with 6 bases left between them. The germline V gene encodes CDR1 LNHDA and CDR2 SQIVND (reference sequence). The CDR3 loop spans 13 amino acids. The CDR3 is CASRDRNTGELFF. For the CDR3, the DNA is TGTGCCAGTAGGGACAGGAACACCGGGGAGCTGTTTTTT. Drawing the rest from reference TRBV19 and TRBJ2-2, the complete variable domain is DGGITQSPKYLFRKEGQNVTLSCEQNLNHDAMYWYRQDPGQGLRLIYYSQIVNDFQKGDIAEGYSVSREKKESFPLTVTSAQKNPTAFYLCASRDRNTGELFFGEGSRLTVL.

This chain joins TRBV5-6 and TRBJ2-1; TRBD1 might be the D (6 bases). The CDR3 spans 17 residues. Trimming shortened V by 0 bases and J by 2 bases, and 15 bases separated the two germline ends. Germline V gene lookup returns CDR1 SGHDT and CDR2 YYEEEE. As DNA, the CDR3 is TGTGCCAGCAGCTTGGCCGACAGCTGGACAGCCTACAATGAGCAGTTCTTC. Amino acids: CASSLADSWTAYNEQFF.

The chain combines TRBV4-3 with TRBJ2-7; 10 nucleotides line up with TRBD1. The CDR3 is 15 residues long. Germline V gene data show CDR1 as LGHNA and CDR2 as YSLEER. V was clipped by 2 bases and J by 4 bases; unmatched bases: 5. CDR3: CASSQYGQGGYEQYF. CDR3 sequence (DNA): TGCGCCAGCAGCCAATACGGACAGGGGGGGTACGAGCAGTACTTC.

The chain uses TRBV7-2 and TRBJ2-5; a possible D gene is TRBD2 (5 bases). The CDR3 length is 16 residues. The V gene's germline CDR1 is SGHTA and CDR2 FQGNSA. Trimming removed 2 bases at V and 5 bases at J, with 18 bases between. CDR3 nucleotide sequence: TGTGCCAGCAGCTTAAGAGGGAGCACAACCGGGGAGACCCAGTACTTC. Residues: CASSLRGSTTGETQYF.

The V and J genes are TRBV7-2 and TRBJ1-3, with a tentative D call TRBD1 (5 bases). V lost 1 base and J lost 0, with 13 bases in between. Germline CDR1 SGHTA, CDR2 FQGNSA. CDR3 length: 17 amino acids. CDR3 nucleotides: TGTGCCAGCAGCTTAGGTGGAGGGGCGTACTCTGGAAACACCATATATTTT. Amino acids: CASSLGGGAYSGNTIYF. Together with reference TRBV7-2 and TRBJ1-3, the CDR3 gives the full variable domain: GAGVSQSPSNKVTEKGKDVELRCDPISGHTALYWYRQSLGQGLEFLIYFQGNSAPDKSGLPSDRFSAERTGGSVSTLTIQRTQQEDSAVYLCASSLGGGAYSGNTIYFGEGSWLTVV.

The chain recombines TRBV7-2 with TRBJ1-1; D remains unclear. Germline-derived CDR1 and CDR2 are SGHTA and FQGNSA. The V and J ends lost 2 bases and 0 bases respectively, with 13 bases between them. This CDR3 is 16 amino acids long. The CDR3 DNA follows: TGTGCCAGCAGCTTAAATAACGGCGGTTTGAACACTGAAGCTTTCTTT. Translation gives CASSLNNGGLNTEAFF.